These 29 T cell receptor beta chains originate from one sample sequenced in a study of prognosis after radiotherapy for stage I lung cancer (dated by TCRdb to the early 2020s). The run used an Illumina HiSeq 3000. Two rounds of multiplex PCR were used to amplify the TCR beta CDR3 region from genomic DNA. In the first PCR round, primers specific to each TRBV and TRBJ gene were used, and the primer sequences were filed in Chinese patent CN105087789A. TCRdb reworked the public reads: Q25 trimming with fastp, MiXCR clone assembly, productive beta chains retained. Every distinct CDR3 protein forms one entry, paired with its most common genes and DNA. The sample table holds more than 15,000 distinct CDR3 sequences, of which around 42% were seen once. In total, the top ten clones hold about 45% of the sample. The sequences come from PBMCs, collected before or after stereotactic body radiation therapy (not recorded which). These receptors all come from a donor aged 50 or older with non-small cell lung cancer.

The genes are TRBV19 and TRBJ1-3; D call uncertain. The CDR3 extends over 16 amino acids. The germline V and J ends were trimmed by 1 base and 4 bases, with 14 bases remaining between them. Germline V gene lookup returns CDR1 LNHDA and CDR2 SQIVND (reference sequence). CDR3 in amino acids: CASSIATVTGGNTIYF. The CDR3 DNA follows: TGTGCCAGTAGTATAGCGACGGTTACTGGAGGAAACACCATATATTTT.

In the case of this clonotype: Sequence at one end of the junction differs from germline and may be a read error. Here the CDR3 DNA reads TGTGCCATCAGCTGGACAGGGGGCGCCGAAGCTTTCTTT. Protein sequence: CAISWTGGAEAFF. The V call is TRBV7-3, the J call TRBJ1-1; 11 bases line up with TRBD1. The CDR3 sequence is 13 residues long. CDR1 is SGHTA and CDR2 is FQGTGA in the germline V gene.

There are many counts of this clonotype. This chain connects TRBV20-1 to TRBJ1-1; TRBD1 is a possible D gene (5 bases). V lost 0 bases and J lost 2, with 7 bases in between. The CDR3 sequence is 13 residues long. Germline CDR1 reads DFQATT; CDR2 reads SNEGSKA (reference sequence). The CDR3 coding sequence is TGCAGTGCTAGAGAGCAGGGTAACACTGAAGCTTTCTTT. As protein: CSAREQGNTEAFF.

The gene calls are TRBV20-1 and TRBJ1-5, with 8 bases aligning to TRBD1. Trimming at V came to 4 bases and at J to 4 bases, leaving 6 bases not matched to a gene. CDR3 length: 14 residues. CDR1 and CDR2 from the germline V gene are DFQATT and SNEGSKA (reference sequence). The CDR3 DNA follows: TGCAGTGCTACGGACAGGGTGGGGAATCAGCCCCAGCATTTT. Protein product: CSATDRVGNQPQHF.

This clonotype was recorded at least ten times. The chain is built from TRBV27 and TRBJ2-1; possibly TRBD2 for D (7 bases). The V end lost 6 bases, the J end lost 1 base, and 19 bases lay between the germline ends. This CDR3 has 17 amino acids. The V gene's germline CDR1 is MNHEY and CDR2 SMNVEV (reference sequence). This CDR3 is CASSLGGGRWSYNEQFF. DNA for the CDR3: TGTGCCAGCAGCCTAGGGGGGGGCCGTTGGTCCTACAATGAGCAGTTCTTC.

Turning to this clonotype: A much larger clone sits a single nucleotide away, making a read error possible. The chain combines TRBV5-4 with TRBJ2-5, with TRBD2 identical over 7 bases. The V gene's germline CDR1 is SGHNT and CDR2 YYREEE (reference sequence). CDR3 size: 14 residues. The CDR3 spells CASSLGRAGETKYF. DNA of the CDR3: TGTGCCAGCAGCTTAGGGAGGGCCGGAGAGACCAAGTACTTC.

As to this clonotype: This could be a read error, since a much larger clone is one nucleotide away. The chain links TRBV19 to TRBJ1-6; no clear D. The CDR3 runs to 15 residues. Germline assignment: CDR1 LNHDA and CDR2 SQIVND (reference sequence). V dropped 1 base and J dropped 9 bases, with 13 bases sitting between them. The CDR3 sequence is CASSIVWVEGSPLHF. DNA of the CDR3: TGTGCCAGTAGTATAGTATGGGTGGAAGGTTCACCCCTCCACTTT.

Within the sample, this clonotype is medium-sized (0.01 to 0.1%). The CDR3 DNA is TGTGCCAGCACCTCTACCACGACAGGGCCTCCCTACGAGCAGTACTTC. Translated: CASTSTTTGPPYEQYF. V and J are TRBV28 and TRBJ2-7, with 7 positions matching TRBD1. V lost 7 bases to trimming and J lost 2 bases; unmatched junction nucleotides: 14. CDR1 and CDR2 (germline): MDHEN, SYDVKM. CDR3 length: 16 amino acids.

Remarks on this clonotype: This likely stems from a read error, as it lies one base from a far larger clone. CDR3 sequence (DNA): TGCGCCAGTAAGCGGGAGGTGAACAATGAGCAGTTCTTC. It codes for CASKREVNNEQFF. The chain couples TRBV5-1 to TRBJ2-5; 9 positions match TRBD2. The J call may be in error: the DNA end matches TRBJ2-1 better. This CDR3 has 13 amino acids. CDR1 and CDR2 from the germline V gene are SGHRS and YFSETQ.

In its sample, this clonotype was seen many times. V and J are TRBV2 and TRBJ2-1, with D possibly called TRBD1 or TRBD2 (5 bases each). Germline CDR1 SNHLY, CDR2 FYNNEI. The CDR3 is made up of 14 amino acids. The V gene lost 3 bases and the J gene lost 8 bases, with 14 bases spanning the gap. The CDR3 DNA follows: TGTGCCAGCAGTGAGGGACCGTTCGGCTATGAGCAGTTCTTC. Its translation is CASSEGPFGYEQFF.

The chain joins TRBV12-3 or TRBV12-4 to TRBJ2-3; a possible D gene is TRBD2 (6 bases). The germline V and J ends were trimmed by 2 bases and 1 base, with 7 bases remaining between them. The CDR3 spans 14 residues. The CDR3 nucleotides read TGTGCCAGCAGTTTAAGGGAGGGCACAGATACGCAGTATTTT. Its translation: CASSLREGTDTQYF.

This clonotype was seen ten or more times. V and J are TRBV2 and TRBJ1-2; 11 bases match TRBD1. CDR1 is SNHLY, CDR2 FYNNEI, per germline. The J segment lost 3 bases and the V segment lost 4 bases, leaving 4 bases of the junction unmatched. CDR3 length: 15 amino acids. The CDR3 sequence is CASSVGQGGDYGYTF. CDR3 nucleotide sequence: TGTGCCAGCAGTGTGGGACAGGGGGGAGACTATGGCTACACCTTC.

On this clonotype itself: Sequence at one end of the junction differs from germline and may be a read error. This chain connects TRBV6-1 to TRBJ1-1; maybe TRBD1 (5 bases). This CDR3 has 15 residues. Germline CDR1 and CDR2: MNHNS and SASEGT. As DNA, the CDR3 is TGTGCCTGCAGAGCTCGACAGCATTACAACACTGAAGCTTTCTTT. Residues: CACRARQHYNTEAFF.

The count of this clonotype is one. DNA of the CDR3: TGTGCCAGCAGTCCAAATTACAGTACTGGAAACACCATATATTTT. The encoded protein is CASSPNYSTGNTIYF. V usage is TRBV28 and J usage is TRBJ1-3, with D unresolved. This CDR3 has 15 amino acids. Germline CDR1 and CDR2: MDHEN and SYDVKM. V lost 5 bases and J lost 2, with 13 bases in between.

This clonotype was counted once. An end of the junction differs from the germline gene, which may be a read error. The gene calls are TRBV6-1 and TRBJ1-5; D call uncertain. The CDR3 length is 14 residues. CDR1 and CDR2 (germline): MNHNS, SASEGT. CDR3 amino acids: CVSSEGAGGQPQHF. The CDR3 DNA sequence: TGTGTCAGCAGTGAGGGTGCCGGAGGGCAGCCCCAGCATTTT.

This clonotype qualifies as medium-sized. The J gene is TRBJ1-5, the V gene TRBV27; D is unclear. The germline V gene encodes CDR1 MNHEY and CDR2 SMNVEV (reference sequence). This CDR3 is 14 amino acids long. Trimming shortened V by 3 bases and J by 0 bases, and 6 bases separated the two germline ends. CDR3 protein: CASSFRGSNQPQHF. CDR3 bases: TGTGCCAGCAGTTTTCGAGGTAGCAATCAGCCCCAGCATTTT.

There are many counts of this clonotype. The chain recombines TRBV2 with TRBJ2-1, with D maybe TRBD2 (6 bases). The CDR3 has 18 amino acids. The V gene lost 7 bases and the J gene lost 0 bases, with 22 bases spanning the gap. Germline lookup yields CDR1 SNHLY and CDR2 FYNNEI. Written as DNA, the CDR3 is TGTGCCAGCACGCGGGGCAGCTCTTCAGATAGCTCCTACAATGAGCAGTTCTTC. This encodes CASTRGSSSDSSYNEQFF.

This clonotype has at least ten counts. J is TRBJ1-3 and V is TRBV6-2 or TRBV6-3; D uncertain. Germline V lookup: CDR1 MNHEY, CDR2 SVGEGT. This CDR3 contains 15 residues. Trimming left V 0 bases short and J 0 bases short, with 6 bases between. The CDR3 sequence is CASSYSRGSGNTIYF. CDR3 bases: TGTGCCAGCAGTTACTCGCGGGGCTCTGGAAACACCATATATTTT.

The chain carries TRBV12-3 or TRBV12-4 and TRBJ2-2; D perhaps matches TRBD2 (6 bases). Trimming took 7 bases from V and 5 from J, leaving 20 bases between them. There are 16 residues in the CDR3. The CDR3 DNA reads as TGTGCCAGCACTTCGGATAGTAGCGGCAATACCGGGGAGCTGTTTTTT. Residues: CASTSDSSGNTGELFF.

The sample holds many counts of this clonotype. The chain joins TRBV6-1 to TRBJ1-4; D gene unclear. V lost 5 bases and J 8 bases, leaving 12 bases between the germline ends. Looked up from germline, CDR1 is MNHNS and CDR2 is SASEGT. There are 13 residues in the CDR3. In DNA form, the CDR3 reads TGTGCCAGCAGTCCAGTCCTACAGGAAAAACTGTTTTTT. It encodes CASSPVLQEKLFF.

V and J are TRBV28 and TRBJ2-7; D is perhaps TRBD1 (6 bases). Trimming pared 3 bases from V and 10 bases from J, leaving 16 bases between. This CDR3 contains 13 residues. Germline V CDR1 and CDR2: MDHEN, SYDVKM. CDR3 sequence: CASSFRGPVDQYF. The CDR3 nucleotides are TGTGCCAGCAGTTTCAGGGGTCCTGTCGATCAGTACTTC.

This clonotype is medium-sized within its sample. This chain links TRBV6-2 or TRBV6-3 with TRBJ1-3; D ambiguous. V was pared by 2 bases and J by 2 bases, with 7 bases between. This CDR3 has 14 residues. From germline, CDR1 is MNHEY and CDR2 SVGEGT. The DNA of the CDR3 is TGTGCCAGCAGTTACAACCGGGCTGGAAACACCATATATTTT. Translated, it gives CASSYNRAGNTIYF.

This clonotype is categorized as medium-sized. The V and J genes are TRBV19 and TRBJ1-6; possibly TRBD1 for D (5 bases). Germline V gene data show CDR1 as LNHDA and CDR2 as SQIVND (reference sequence). Trimming removed 4 bases at V and 13 bases at J, with 11 bases between. The CDR3 is 12 amino acids. This CDR3 is CASSRGVVPLHF. CDR3 in DNA: TGTGCCAGTAGTAGGGGGGTAGTCCCCCTCCACTTT.

The rearrangement uses TRBV9 and TRBJ2-5; the match to TRBD1 covers 7 bases. The CDR3 loop spans 14 amino acids. The germline V gene has CDR1 SGDLS and CDR2 YYNGEE. Unmatched junction bases numbered 5, after V lost 2 bases and J lost 4 bases. DNA of the CDR3: TGTGCCAGCAGCGTTACAGGGGTGGGAGAGACCCAGTACTTC. Its translation: CASSVTGVGETQYF.

This clonotype was detected ten times or more. The chain uses TRBV12-5 and TRBJ2-1; D is uncertain. Trimming pared 5 bases from V and 5 bases from J, leaving 10 bases between. The V gene's germline CDR1 is LGHNT and CDR2 FRNRAP. The CDR3 totals 13 residues. The CDR3 region is CASGTVRNNEQFF. In nucleotides, the CDR3 is TGTGCTAGTGGTACAGTCAGGAACAATGAGCAGTTCTTC.

Concerning this clonotype: A read error may account for a junction end that differs from germline. This sequence joins TRBV20-1 and TRBJ2-1; TRBD2 is a possible D gene (6 bases). CDR1 is DFQATT, CDR2 SNEGSKA, per germline (reference sequence). The CDR3 consists of 14 residues. The CDR3 region is CSAGDSGDYNEQSF. In nucleotides, the CDR3 is TGCAGTGCGGGTGATAGCGGAGACTACAATGAGCAGTCCTTC.

With respect to this clonotype: The junction shows a germline mismatch at one end, possibly a read error. This rearrangement joins TRBV7-9 to TRBJ1-2; D not resolved. Germline values: CDR1 SEHNR, CDR2 FQNEAQ (reference sequence). The CDR3 totals 15 residues. This CDR3 is CASSFGYPGNGGSSF. The CDR3, as DNA: TGTGCCAGCAGCTTTGGTTACCCGGGAAACGGAGGATCCAGCTTC.

This clonotype was found many times. J is TRBJ1-4 and V is TRBV11-2; 7 bases fit TRBD1. Unmatched junction bases numbered 13, after V lost 4 bases and J lost 8 bases. Germline V CDR1 and CDR2: SGHAT, FQNNGV. This CDR3 comprises 16 residues. CDR3: CASSSSGTAIGEKLFF. CDR3 nucleotide sequence: TGTGCCAGCAGCTCCTCCGGGACAGCGATAGGAGAAAAACTGTTTTTT.

This clonotype showed up many times. This rearrangement joins TRBV30 to TRBJ1-5, with TRBD1 identical over 8 bases. V dropped 2 bases and J dropped 0; count of bases not matched to a gene: 3. This CDR3 is built from 15 residues. The germline V gene has CDR1 GTSNPN and CDR2 SVGIG (reference sequence). The CDR3 DNA reads as TGTGCCTGGAGTAAGACAGGGGCTAGCAATCAGCCCCAGCATTTT. Protein product: CAWSKTGASNQPQHF.